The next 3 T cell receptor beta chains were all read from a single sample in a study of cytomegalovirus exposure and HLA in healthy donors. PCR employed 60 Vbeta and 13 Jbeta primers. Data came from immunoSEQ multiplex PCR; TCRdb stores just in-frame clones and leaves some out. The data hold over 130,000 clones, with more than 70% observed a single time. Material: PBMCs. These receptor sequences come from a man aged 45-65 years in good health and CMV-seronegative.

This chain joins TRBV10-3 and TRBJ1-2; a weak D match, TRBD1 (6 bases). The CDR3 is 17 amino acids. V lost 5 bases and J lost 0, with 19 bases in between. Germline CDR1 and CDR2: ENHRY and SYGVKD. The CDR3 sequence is CAISFTGGLVPNYGYTF. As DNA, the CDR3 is TGTGCCATCAGTTTCACGGGGGGGCTAGTACCTAACTATGGCTACACCTTC.

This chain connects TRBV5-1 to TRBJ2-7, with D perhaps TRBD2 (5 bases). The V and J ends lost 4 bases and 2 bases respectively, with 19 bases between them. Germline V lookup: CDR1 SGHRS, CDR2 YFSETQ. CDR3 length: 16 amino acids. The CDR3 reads CASSPLNLADTYEQYF. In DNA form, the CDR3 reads TGCGCCAGCAGCCCTCTAAATCTAGCTGACACCTACGAGCAGTACTTC. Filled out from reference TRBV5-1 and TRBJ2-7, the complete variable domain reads KAGVTQTPRYLIKTRGQQVTLSCSPISGHRSVSWYQQTPGQGLQFLFEYFSETQRNKGNFPGRFSGRQFSNSRSEMNVSTLELGDSALYLCASSPLNLADTYEQYFGPGTRLTVT.

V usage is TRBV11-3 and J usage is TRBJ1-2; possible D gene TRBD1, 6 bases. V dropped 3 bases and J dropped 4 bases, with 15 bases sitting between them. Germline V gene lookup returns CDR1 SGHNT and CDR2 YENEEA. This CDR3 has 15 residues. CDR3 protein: CASSLSGDSSYGYTF. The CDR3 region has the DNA TGTGCCAGCAGCTTGTCAGGGGATAGTAGCTATGGCTACACCTTC.